The 15 T cell receptor beta chains reported below all come from one sample, sequenced in a study of shared clonotypes between healthy human individuals. Sequenced by immunoSEQ multiplex PCR; TCRdb stores in-frame clones only, minus some. The sample has 450,000 to 500,000 clones, about 82% seen once; the top ten hold roughly 13%. Sequencing input: PBMCs. The receptors originated from a woman between 40 and 50 years old in good health. Some clones in this sample may be carry-over from other donors' samples.

The gene calls are TRBV15 and TRBJ2-7, with TRBD2 matching 8 bases. The CDR3 extends over 16 amino acids. From germline, CDR1 is LNHNV and CDR2 YYDKDF (reference sequence). After removal of 0 bases from V and 4 bases from J, the junction contained 8 bases not matched to a gene. CDR3 bases: TGTGCCACCAGCAGAGATCAGGCGGGAGGTCTGTACGAGCAGTACTTC. Its protein is CATSRDQAGGLYEQYF.

CDR3 protein: CASSPRDGRTLSTDTQYF. The CDR3 DNA reads as TGTGCCAGCTCACCCCGGGACGGCCGTACTTTAAGCACAGATACGCAGTATTTT. The chain employs TRBV18 and TRBJ2-3; D is tentatively TRBD1 or TRBD2 (5 bases each). This CDR3 comprises 18 residues. V dropped 3 bases and J dropped 0 bases, with 19 bases sitting between them. Germline V gene lookup returns CDR1 KGHSH and CDR2 LQKENI.

This clone was counted a few times. The V call is TRBV5-1, the J call TRBJ1-2, with D possibly matching TRBD1 (5 bases). Trimming removed 3 bases from V and 6 bases from J, with 27 bases in between. Germline V gene sequence: CDR1 SGHRS, CDR2 YFSETQ. The CDR3 covers 18 residues. Written as DNA, the CDR3 is TGCGCCAGCAGCTCGAGCCCTACGAGAGGGGCGGGGAATGATGGCTACACCTTC. Amino acid sequence: CASSSSPTRGAGNDGYTF.

With regard to this clone: This probably arose from a read error, given a far larger clone one base away. This chain joins TRBV4-2 and TRBJ2-6; weak D call: TRBD2 (5 bases). Germline CDR1 LGHNA, CDR2 YNFKEQ. The CDR3 has 16 amino acids. V lost 1 base, J lost 4 bases, and 11 bases lay in between. The CDR3, as DNA: TGTGCCAGCAGCCAAGGTCTAGGGAGCGGGGCCAACGTCCTGACTTTC. Its protein is CASSQGLGSGANVLTF.

This chain connects TRBV6-1 to TRBJ2-5, with 14 bases that match TRBD2. This CDR3 is built from 13 residues. With 8 bases clipped from V and 5 bases from J, the junction kept 1 base outside the gene matches. Germline CDR1 is MNHNS and CDR2 is SASEGT. The CDR3 is CASGTSGSETQYF. CDR3 DNA sequence: TGTGCCAGCGGGACTAGCGGGAGTGAGACCCAGTACTTC.

The chain joins TRBV2 to TRBJ1-3; 8 bases map to TRBD1. V gave up 11 bases and J gave up 0 bases; unmatched junction bases: 6. Germline assignment: CDR1 SNHLY and CDR2 FYNNEI. This CDR3 has 14 residues. The CDR3 sequence: CACTGGSSGNTIYF. The CDR3 DNA is TGTGCCTGCACAGGGGGTTCCTCTGGAAACACCATATATTTT. Together with reference TRBV2 and TRBJ1-3, the CDR3 gives the full variable domain: EPEVTQTPSHQVTQMGQEVILRCVPISNHLYFYWYRQILGQKVEFLVSFYNNEISEKSEIFDDQFSVERPDGSNFTLKIRSTKLEDSAMYFCACTGGSSGNTIYFGEGSWLTVV.

V is TRBV18 and J is TRBJ2-5, with 9 bases that match TRBD2. TRBJ2-7 explains the end of the DNA better; the J call may be wrong. The CDR3 loop spans 16 amino acids. CDR1 is KGHSH, CDR2 LQKENI, per germline. The CDR3 loop is CASSPSGAGGAYEQYF. The CDR3 DNA sequence: TGTGCCAGCTCACCGAGTGGAGCGGGAGGTGCCTACGAGCAGTACTTC.

The CDR3 DNA reads TGTGCCAGCAGCTTGGGACTCGTTGCTAACTATGGCTACACCTTC. Amino acids: CASSLGLVANYGYTF. V and J are TRBV5-4 and TRBJ1-2; no firm D call. Trimming pared 0 bases from V and 0 bases from J, leaving 9 bases between. Germline lookup yields CDR1 SGHNT and CDR2 YYREEE (reference sequence). The CDR3 extends over 15 amino acids.

The CDR3 loop reads CASSFGGFGYTF. CDR3 DNA: TGTGCCAGCAGCTTTGGGGGGTTTGGCTACACCTTC. The chain uses TRBV5-6 and TRBJ1-2, with D maybe TRBD1 (5 bases). The CDR3 extends over 12 amino acids. With 2 bases removed from V and 7 bases from J, the gap between germline ends came to 9 bases. Germline V gene data show CDR1 as SGHDT and CDR2 as YYEEEE.

This chain links TRBV19 with TRBJ1-5; D unclear. Germline V gives CDR1 LNHDA, CDR2 SQIVND (reference sequence). The CDR3 totals 15 residues. V was cut by 3 bases and J by 6 bases, with 15 bases left in between. The CDR3, as DNA: TGTGCCAGTAGTATGTTTCCTGACGGGCGTCAGCCCCAGCATTTT. Translating it yields CASSMFPDGRQPQHF. Looking up the rest from reference TRBV19 and TRBJ1-5 gives the full variable domain: DGGITQSPKYLFRKEGQNVTLSCEQNLNHDAMYWYRQDPGQGLRLIYYSQIVNDFQKGDIAEGYSVSREKKESFPLTVTSAQKNPTAFYLCASSMFPDGRQPQHFGDGTRLSIL.

This clone occurred many times. This chain connects TRBV9 to TRBJ1-1; D unclear. V lost 3 bases and J 3 bases, leaving 9 bases between the germline ends. The germline V gene encodes CDR1 SGDLS and CDR2 YYNGEE. There are 13 residues in the CDR3. CDR3 in DNA: TGTGCCAGCAGCGAGGGTGGGGACACTGAAGCTTTCTTT. Translated, it gives CASSEGGDTEAFF.

The chain combines TRBV30 with TRBJ2-3; 11 bases are a match to TRBD2. This CDR3 region has 17 residues. V was pared by 1 base and J by 6 bases, with 12 bases of the junction left unmatched. Germline-derived CDR1 and CDR2 are GTSNPN and SVGIG (reference sequence). CDR3 DNA: TGTGCCTGGAGTGATAGGCCGTCTAGCGGGAGGCGGGATACGCAGTATTTT. Translation: CAWSDRPSSGRRDTQYF.

The rearrangement links TRBV7-3 to TRBJ2-5; D not certain. From germline, CDR1 is SGHTA and CDR2 FQGTGA. The CDR3 covers 14 residues. With 2 bases removed from V and 0 bases from J, the gap between germline ends came to 7 bases. CDR3 loop: CASSLGPNQETQYF. Here the CDR3 DNA reads TGTGCCAGCAGCTTAGGGCCAAACCAAGAGACCCAGTACTTC.

The rearrangement links TRBV19 to TRBJ2-1; 8 bases map to TRBD1. The CDR3 consists of 17 residues. The trim removed 8 bases at V and 7 bases at J, leaving 19 bases unmatched. In germline, CDR1 is LNHDA, CDR2 SQIVND (reference sequence). The CDR3 here is CASGPSTGGRRRNEQFF. The CDR3, as DNA: TGTGCCAGTGGTCCATCCACAGGGGGGAGGCGTAGGAATGAGCAGTTCTTC. Full variable domain (outside the CDR3, taken from reference TRBV19 and TRBJ2-1): DGGITQSPKYLFRKEGQNVTLSCEQNLNHDAMYWYRQDPGQGLRLIYYSQIVNDFQKGDIAEGYSVSREKKESFPLTVTSAQKNPTAFYLCASGPSTGGRRRNEQFFGPGTRLTVL.

The chain combines TRBV4-2 with TRBJ2-5; TRBD2 agrees at 13 bases. Trimming took 0 bases from V and 4 from J; bases not matched to a gene: 5. The CDR3 has 17 residues. Germline CDR1 is LGHNA and CDR2 is YNFKEQ. CDR3 nucleotides: TGTGCCAGCAGCCAAGATGTACTAGCGGGAGGGAGAGAGACCCAGTACTTC. This gives the protein CASSQDVLAGGRETQYF.